What follows are 6 T cell receptor beta chains derived from one specimen sequenced in a study of blood T cell repertoires in COVID-19. Here immunoSEQ multiplex PCR was the method, and the copy in TCRdb shows in-frame clones only, minus some. Of 150,000 to 200,000 clones in the sample, around 80% were seen once. Input material: PBMCs or T cells enriched from blood (not recorded which). All receptors derive from a man aged 50-59 years who had recovered from COVID-19.

The V gene is TRBV19, the J gene TRBJ1-1; possible D gene TRBD1, 5 bases. Per germline, CDR1 LNHDA and CDR2 SQIVND (reference sequence). CDR3 length equals 14 residues. V was clipped by 3 bases and J by 2 bases, with 10 bases between them. The CDR3 is CASSIVGGNTEAFF. CDR3 DNA: TGTGCCAGTAGTATCGTCGGGGGAAACACTGAAGCTTTCTTT.

This chain joins TRBV12-5 and TRBJ1-2, with no clear D. The CDR3 has 14 residues. Looked up from germline, CDR1 is LGHNT and CDR2 is FRNRAP. V lost 7 bases, J lost 0 bases, and 12 bases lay in between. The CDR3 DNA reads as TGTGCTAGTGCCAACTCGGGAGCTAACTATGGCTACACCTTC. Its translation is CASANSGANYGYTF. The entire variable domain, with the rest obtained from reference TRBV12-5 and TRBJ1-2, is as follows: DARVTQTPRHKVTEMGQEVTMRCQPILGHNTVFWYRQTMMQGLELLAYFRNRAPLDDSGMPKDRFSAEMPDATLATLKIQPSEPRDSAVYFCASANSGANYGYTFGSGTRLTVV.

The gene calls are TRBV3-1 (or the pseudogene TRBV3-2) and TRBJ2-1; 8 bases align to TRBD1. Trimming at V came to 0 bases and at J to 9 bases, leaving 7 bases not matched to a gene. Germline values: CDR1 LGHDT, CDR2 YNNKEL (reference sequence). This CDR3 comprises 15 residues. The CDR3 coding sequence is TGTGCCAGCAGCCAAGACGGAGACAGGGGCGGTGAGCAGTTCTTC. Translated, it gives CASSQDGDRGGEQFF.

The chain has TRBV4-1 and TRBJ1-4; tentative D call: TRBD1 (5 bases). Germline-derived CDR1 and CDR2 are MGHRA and YSYEKL. The CDR3 spans 16 residues. Deletions cut 4 bases from V and 0 bases from J, with 12 bases between. CDR3 coding DNA: TGCGCCAGCAGCCCGACGCGGGACGCAACTAATGAAAAACTGTTTTTT. Translation: CASSPTRDATNEKLFF.

The CDR3 DNA sequence: TGCGCCAGCGGGCGACAGGGGACTGACACCGGGGAGCTGTTTTTT. It translates to CASGRQGTDTGELFF. The gene calls are TRBV5-1 and TRBJ2-2, with TRBD1 matching 8 bases. Trimming took 7 bases from V and 3 from J; bases not matched to a gene: 8. The CDR3 runs 15 residues. Germline values: CDR1 SGHRS, CDR2 YFSETQ.

The V gene is TRBV28, the J gene TRBJ2-7; the D gene is possibly TRBD2 (6 bases). CDR3 length equals 16 residues. With 2 bases removed from V and 5 bases from J, the gap between germline ends came to 19 bases. Germline V CDR1 and CDR2: MDHEN, SYDVKM. The CDR3 region is CASSLEGGDSPHEQYF. CDR3 in DNA: TGTGCCAGCAGTTTAGAGGGTGGGGACTCCCCCCACGAGCAGTACTTC.